The rows below give T cell receptor beta chains drawn from one sample of a study of long-term antiretroviral therapy in people with HIV. TCRdb's copy holds only in-frame clones and misses some; the assay was immunoSEQ multiplex PCR. The data show 17,000 or so clones, with 81% seen just once and approximately 15% held by the top ten. The sequencing used unsorted PBMCs, collected approximately 14 months before starting antiretroviral therapy. These receptors originate from a man younger than 45 with HIV. Each CDR3 is given with its conserved first and last residue. A D gene is named only where the DNA matches it firmly. A row's size may be missing; if present it is once, few, many or a size class.

d_call | j_call | v_call | clone_size | cdr3_aa | cdr3_nt
. | TRBJ1-2 | TRBV6-6 | few | CASSPGPIDYTF | TGTGCCAGCAGTCCTGGACCAATAGACTACACCTTC
TRBD1 | TRBJ2-7 | TRBV30 | . | CAWKGPQGAEYF | TGTGCCTGGAAAGGACCACAGGGGGCGGAGTACTTC
TRBD2 | TRBJ2-2 | TRBV7-3 | . | CASSATSGSVSRGTGELFF | TGTGCCAGCAGCGCAACTAGCGGCAGCGTTTCAAGGGGCACCGGGGAGCTGTTTTTT
. | TRBJ2-5 | TRBV5-1 | . | CASVDFNGVETQYF | TGCGCCAGCGTGGACTTCAATGGCGTAGAGACCCAGTACTTC
. | TRBJ2-1 | TRBV15 | . | CATSSASDGKKWDEQFF | TGTGCCACCAGCAGTGCCTCCGACGGAAAAAAGTGGGATGAGCAGTTCTTC
TRBD1 | TRBJ1-2 | TRBV7-9 | few | CASSLASGTGANYGYTF | TGTGCCAGCAGCTTAGCCTCCGGGACAGGGGCTAACTATGGCTACACCTTC
TRBD2 | TRBJ2-7 | TRBV25-1 | . | CASSGGGAYEQYF | TGTGCCAGCAGTGGCGGGGGTGCATACGAGCAGTACTTC
TRBD1 | TRBJ2-7 | TRBV27 | few | CASSWTPDRGYEQYF | TGTGCCAGCAGCTGGACCCCGGACAGGGGATACGAGCAGTACTTC
. | TRBJ1-4 | TRBV6-1 | . | CASSSGATNEKLFF | TGTGCCAGCAGTTCGGGTGCAACTAATGAAAAACTGTTTTTT
. | TRBJ2-1 | TRBV11-3 | . | CASSFSPYNEQFF | TGTGCCAGCAGCTTTTCGCCCTACAATGAGCAGTTCTTC
. | TRBJ2-5 | TRBV14 | . | CASSQGGVQYF | TGTGCCAGCAGCCAAGGTGGGGTCCAGTACTTC
TRBD1 | TRBJ2-7 | TRBV6-5 | once | CASRVEGAVQGEQYF | TGTGCCAGCCGAGTAGAGGGGGCCGTTCAGGGCGAGCAGTACTTC
TRBD2 | TRBJ2-7 | TRBV19 | . | CASSMGRGVSYEQYF | TGTGCCAGTAGTATGGGGAGGGGAGTATCCTACGAGCAGTACTTC
. | TRBJ2-5 | TRBV5-4 | . | CASSLGASQETQYF | TGTGCCAGCAGTTTGGGTGCCAGCCAAGAGACCCAGTACTTC
. | TRBJ2-3 | TRBV10-2 | . | CASSVVDTQYF | TGCGCCAGCAGTGTAGTTGATACGCAGTATTTT
. | TRBJ2-2 | TRBV5-1 | . | CASSLSRTNTGELFF | TGCGCCAGCAGCTTGTCTAGAACGAACACCGGGGAGCTGTTTTTT